This entry lists 18 T cell receptor beta chains sequenced from one sample in a study of shared clonotypes between healthy human individuals. Only in-frame clones appear in the TCRdb table, and some are missing; sequencing was by immunoSEQ multiplex PCR. The table has about 2.4 million clones, approximately 93% seen once. The sample was naive CD4+ T cells from PBMCs. The subset denotes: CD45RA+ positively selected. These receptors originate from a man aged 18 to 29 in good health. Some clones in this sample may be carry-over from other donors' samples.

This clone came up once. This chain connects TRBV6-5 to TRBJ1-5, with a weak D call TRBD1 (5 bases). This CDR3 has 12 amino acids. V was pared by 0 bases and J by 9 bases, with 6 bases between. Germline assignment: CDR1 MNHEY and CDR2 SVGAGI. For the CDR3, the DNA is TGTGCCAGCAGTTACTCGAGGGGGCCCCAGCATTTT. Protein sequence: CASSYSRGPQHF.

This chain links TRBV7-9 with TRBJ2-1; D might be TRBD1 (6 bases). The CDR3 extends over 18 amino acids. Trimming stripped 1 base from V and 0 bases from J, with 16 bases between. The germline gives CDR1 SEHNR, CDR2 FQNEAQ (reference sequence). The CDR3 DNA is TGTGCCAGCAGCTTAGTTGGTCAGGGGCCCCCCTCCTACAATGAGCAGTTCTTC. It yields the protein CASSLVGQGPPSYNEQFF.

J is TRBJ1-2 and V is TRBV15; 7 bases agree with TRBD1. There are 13 residues in the CDR3. V gave up 5 bases and J gave up 4 bases; unmatched junction bases: 4. CDR1 LNHNV and CDR2 YYDKDF come from the germline V gene (reference sequence). CDR3 loop: CATSPGTAYGYTF. The CDR3 DNA reads TGTGCCACCAGCCCCGGGACAGCCTATGGCTACACCTTC.

The chain employs TRBV14 and TRBJ2-2, with D unclear. The V gene's germline CDR1 is SGHDN and CDR2 FVKESK. The CDR3 runs 16 residues. With 1 base removed from V and 5 bases from J, the gap between germline ends came to 14 bases. The CDR3 protein is CASSQGLTRVTGELFF. DNA for the CDR3: TGTGCCAGCAGCCAAGGCCTAACTCGGGTGACCGGGGAGCTGTTTTTT.

Worth noting for this clone: Other DNA sequences within the sample encode an identical CDR3. The rearrangement joins TRBV7-2 to TRBJ2-3; 10 positions agree with TRBD1. The V gene's germline CDR1 is SGHTA and CDR2 FQGNSA. This CDR3 spans 13 amino acids. Trimming cost V 5 bases and J 6 bases; bases outside gene matches: 2. The CDR3 DNA reads as TGTGCCAGCAGCCCGGGACAGGGGGATACGCAGTATTTT. Its protein product is CASSPGQGDTQYF. The full variable domain, rest sourced from reference TRBV7-2 and TRBJ2-3, is GAGVSQSPSNKVTEKGKDVELRCDPISGHTALYWYRQSLGQGLEFLIYFQGNSAPDKSGLPSDRFSAERTGGSVSTLTIQRTQQEDSAVYLCASSPGQGDTQYFGPGTRLTVL.

This chain joins TRBV6-5 and TRBJ1-3; no clear D. Germline V lookup: CDR1 MNHEY, CDR2 SVGAGI. CDR3 length: 16 residues. V was trimmed by 0 bases and J by 0 bases, leaving 9 bases between them. CDR3 DNA: TGTGCCAGCAGTTACTCGCAAATGATCTCTGGAAACACCATATATTTT. Residues: CASSYSQMISGNTIYF.

A note on this clone: The sample carries other DNA sequences with the same CDR3. The V and J genes are TRBV11-2 and TRBJ2-1; 12 nucleotides agree with TRBD2. Per the germline V gene, CDR1 is SGHAT and CDR2 is FQNNGV. The CDR3 contains 15 residues. With 4 bases clipped from V and 4 bases from J, the junction kept 2 bases outside the gene matches. The CDR3 DNA follows: TGTGCCAGCAGCTCACTAGCGGGAGGTTACAATGAGCAGTTCTTC. It codes for CASSSLAGGYNEQFF.

This chain uses TRBV7-2 with TRBJ2-2, with D possibly TRBD1 on 5 matching bases. The length of the CDR3 is 14 residues. V dropped 4 bases and J dropped 3 bases, with 9 bases sitting between them. Germline V CDR1 and CDR2: SGHTA, FQGNSA. Here the CDR3 DNA reads TGTGCCAGCAGCTCCAAGGGGTACACCGGGGAGCTGTTTTTT. This gives the protein CASSSKGYTGELFF.

The chain recombines TRBV25-1 with TRBJ2-3, with a weak D call TRBD1 (6 bases). Looked up from germline, CDR1 is MGHDK and CDR2 is SYGVNS. The CDR3 covers 16 residues. The V gene lost 3 bases and the J gene lost 1 base, with 14 bases spanning the gap. The CDR3 is CASSDWGLPGTDTQYF. For the CDR3, the DNA is TGTGCCAGCAGTGATTGGGGGCTCCCCGGCACAGATACGCAGTATTTT.

Details on this clone: Other DNA sequences within the sample encode an identical CDR3. V usage is TRBV5-4 and J usage is TRBJ2-1; D is tentatively TRBD1 or TRBD2 (5 bases each). This CDR3 has 15 residues. The germline V and J ends were trimmed by 1 base and 4 bases, with 12 bases remaining between them. Germline V CDR1 and CDR2: SGHNT, YYREEE (reference sequence). The CDR3 DNA is TGTGCCAGCAGCTTGTCTGCAGGGACGTACAATGAGCAGTTCTTC. It yields the protein CASSLSAGTYNEQFF.

The chain recombines TRBV2 with TRBJ2-2; D is perhaps TRBD1 (5 bases). CDR1 and CDR2 from the germline V gene are SNHLY and FYNNEI. This CDR3 region has 15 residues. V was trimmed by 6 bases and J by 4 bases, leaving 15 bases between them. For the CDR3, the DNA is TGTGCCAGCAGCGCAACAGGTATAGGCACCGGGGAGCTGTTTTTT. This translates into CASSATGIGTGELFF.

This chain joins TRBV10-3 and TRBJ2-2; TRBD2 is a possible D gene (6 bases). The germline V gene has CDR1 ENHRY and CDR2 SYGVKD. V lost 6 bases, J lost 0 bases, and 11 bases lay in between. The CDR3 consists of 15 residues. The CDR3 here is CAIRKLAANTGELFF. The CDR3 DNA reads TGTGCCATCAGGAAACTAGCTGCGAACACCGGGGAGCTGTTTTTT.

The genes are TRBV5-5 and TRBJ2-7; the D gene is possibly TRBD1 (5 bases). The V gene lost 2 bases and the J gene lost 0 bases, with 12 bases spanning the gap. Germline CDR1 SGHKS, CDR2 YYEKEE (reference sequence). The CDR3 loop spans 15 amino acids. The DNA for the CDR3 is TGTGCCAGCAGCTTACCCCAAAGGGGCTCCTACGAGCAGTACTTC. Its translation is CASSLPQRGSYEQYF.

This chain connects TRBV28 to TRBJ2-5; D unclear. CDR3 length equals 14 residues. V gave up 5 bases and J gave up 5 bases, with 15 bases separating them. Germline V gene data show CDR1 as MDHEN and CDR2 as SYDVKM. This chain's CDR3 is CASSPGPRLETQYF. The CDR3 nucleotides are TGTGCCAGCAGTCCCGGGCCCCGATTGGAGACCCAGTACTTC.

This clone has just one count. The chain uses TRBV11-2 and TRBJ2-5; TRBD2 matches 10 bases. Germline V gives CDR1 SGHAT, CDR2 FQNNGV. Trimming cost V 2 bases and J 3 bases; bases outside gene matches: 6. The CDR3 spans 16 residues. CDR3 bases: TGTGCCAGCAGCTTACGGTGGCTAGCGGGAGAAGAGACCCAGTACTTC. It translates to CASSLRWLAGEETQYF.

The chain is built from TRBV28 and TRBJ2-5, with unresolved D. The J call may be faulty, since TRBJ2-7 better matches the DNA end. The CDR3 totals 14 residues. In germline, CDR1 is MDHEN, CDR2 SYDVKM. The CDR3 bases are TGTGCCAGCAGTGGTGACAACAGATTCTACGAGCAGTACTTC. This encodes CASSGDNRFYEQYF.

This sequence joins TRBV13 and TRBJ2-1; D gene ambiguous. The CDR3 loop spans 16 amino acids. CDR1 PRHDT and CDR2 FYEKMQ come from the germline V gene (reference sequence). Trimming shortened V by 5 bases and J by 4 bases, and 18 bases separated the two germline ends. CDR3 bases: TGTGCCAGCAGCCCCGAGGCGGCAGCTTTTTACAATGAGCAGTTCTTC. It specifies CASSPEAAAFYNEQFF.

About this clone: Within the sample, other DNA sequences also encode this same CDR3. The gene calls are TRBV5-1 and TRBJ2-1; the match to TRBD2 covers 9 bases. The junction had 8 bases not matched to a gene; V was cut back by 5 bases and J by 5 bases. The germline V gene encodes CDR1 SGHRS and CDR2 YFSETQ. This CDR3 comprises 15 residues. CDR3 protein: CASSFLAGLNNEQFF. The CDR3 DNA sequence: TGCGCCAGCAGTTTTCTAGCGGGACTAAACAATGAGCAGTTCTTC.